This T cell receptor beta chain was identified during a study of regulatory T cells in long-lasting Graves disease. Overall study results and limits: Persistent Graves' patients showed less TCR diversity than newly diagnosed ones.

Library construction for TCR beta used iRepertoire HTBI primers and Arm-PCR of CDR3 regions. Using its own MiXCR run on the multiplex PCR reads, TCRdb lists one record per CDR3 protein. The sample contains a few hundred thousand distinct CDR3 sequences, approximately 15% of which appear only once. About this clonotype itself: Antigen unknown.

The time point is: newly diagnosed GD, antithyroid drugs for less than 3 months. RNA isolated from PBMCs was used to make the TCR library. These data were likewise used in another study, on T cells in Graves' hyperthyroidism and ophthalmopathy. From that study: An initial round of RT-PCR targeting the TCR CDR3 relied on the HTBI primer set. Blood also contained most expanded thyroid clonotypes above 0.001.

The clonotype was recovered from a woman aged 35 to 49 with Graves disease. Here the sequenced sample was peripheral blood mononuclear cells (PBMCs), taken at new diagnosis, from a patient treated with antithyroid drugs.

The chain's CDR3 is CASTKGAGGVGDTQYF. CDR3 DNA sequence: TGTGCCAGCACGAAAGGGGCGGGAGGGGTAGGAGATACGCAGTATTTT. V and J are TRBV9 and TRBJ2-3, with 9 bases identical to TRBD2. Germline lookup yields CDR1 SGDLS and CDR2 YYNGEE. V gave up 6 bases and J gave up 5 bases; unmatched junction bases: 13. CDR3 size: 16 residues.